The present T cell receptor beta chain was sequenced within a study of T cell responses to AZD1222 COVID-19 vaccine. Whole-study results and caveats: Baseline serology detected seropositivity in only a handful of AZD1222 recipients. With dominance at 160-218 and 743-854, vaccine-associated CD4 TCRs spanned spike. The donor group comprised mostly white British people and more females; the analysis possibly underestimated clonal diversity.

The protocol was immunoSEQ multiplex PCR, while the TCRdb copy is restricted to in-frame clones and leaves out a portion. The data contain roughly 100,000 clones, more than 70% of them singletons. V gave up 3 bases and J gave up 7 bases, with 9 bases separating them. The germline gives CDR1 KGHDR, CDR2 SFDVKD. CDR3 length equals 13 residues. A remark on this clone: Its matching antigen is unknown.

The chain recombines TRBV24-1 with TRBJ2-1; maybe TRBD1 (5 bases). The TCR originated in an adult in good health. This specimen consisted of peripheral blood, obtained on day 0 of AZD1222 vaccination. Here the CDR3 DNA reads TGTGCCACCAGTGATACCGACAGAAATGAGCAGTTCTTC. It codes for CATSDTDRNEQFF.